This entry features one TCR beta chain sequence. The antigen is undetermined. The junction does not match germline at one end; this may be a read error. These data originate in a study of shared clonotypes between healthy human individuals. In the study overall: Contributing individuals were two females and a few males aged 18 to 49. The study used three CD4 naive, three CD4 memory, two CD8 naive and one CD8 memory plate per donor.

This CDR3 comprises 13 residues. CDR1 and CDR2 (germline): LNHNV, YYDKDF (reference sequence). Study processing details: Filtering differed since immunoSEQ provided only junctions, with no quality scores. TCRdb's table, derived via immunoSEQ multiplex PCR, lists solely in-frame clones and lacks some. D and trimming come from the DNA, and the V and J calls and clone size come from that table. The sample includes about a million clones, about 80% of them seen just once. Study-level findings and limits: A few donors showed sharing of around 5% of naive CD4 clonotypes.

The rearrangement joins TRBV15 to TRBJ2-7; tentative D call: TRBD2 (5 bases). Sequencing was carried out using memory CD4+ T cells from PBMCs. Subset here: CD45RA-negative fraction. This TCR was sampled from a man in his late teens or twenties in good health. Some clones in this sample may be carry-over from other donors' samples. CDR3 region: CATSRDIAGPGNF. The CDR3 DNA reads as TGTGCCACCAGCAGAGATATTGCCGGACCCGGGAACTTC.